The 5 T cell receptor beta chains given below trace back to one sample, sequenced in a study of blood T cell repertoires in COVID-19 (TCRdb year 2020). Libraries came from the immunoSEQ multiplex PCR assay. TCRdb provides this immuneACCESS table in a form limited to in-frame rearrangements. Some clones are lacking; in checked studies, under half of them reflect an unresolved V gene, and why the rest are absent is not known. The sample table records around 120,000 clones; 88% of these occur just once. The top ten hold less than 2% of the sample. Material: peripheral blood. These receptors were taken from a human donor in a cohort sampled during active COVID-19.

This clone was found once. CDR3 sequence: CASSSRTGVYQPQHF. In nucleotides, the CDR3 is TGTGCCAGCAGTTCGAGGACAGGGGTTTATCAGCCCCAGCATTTT. The V gene is TRBV6-2 or TRBV6-3, the J gene TRBJ1-5; 9 bases match TRBD1. The V segment lost 4 bases and the J segment 5 bases; nucleotides outside the gene matches: 6. CDR3 length: 15 residues. From germline, CDR1 is MNHEY and CDR2 SVGEGT.

J is TRBJ2-5 and V is TRBV15; perhaps TRBD2 as D (5 bases). V gave up 0 bases and J gave up 1 base, with 12 bases separating them. The germline gives CDR1 LNHNV, CDR2 YYDKDF (reference sequence). The CDR3 is 16 amino acids. The CDR3 loop is CATSRDPDYIQETQYF. In DNA, the CDR3 is TGTGCCACCAGCAGAGATCCCGACTACATCCAAGAGACCCAGTACTTC.

This CDR3 reads CASSLFSEYGYTF. CDR3 sequence (DNA): TGTGCCAGCAGTTTATTTTCGGAGTATGGCTACACCTTC. V is TRBV27 and J is TRBJ1-2; D unresolved. This CDR3 has 13 residues. CDR1 and CDR2 (germline): MNHEY, SMNVEV (reference sequence). V was trimmed by 1 base and J by 5 bases, leaving 8 bases between them.

This clone is a singleton in its sample. The chain has TRBV6-2 or TRBV6-3 and TRBJ2-7, with 8 positions matching TRBD2. V shed 0 bases and J 4 bases; nucleotides not matched to a gene: 5. CDR3 size: 15 residues. Germline V lookup: CDR1 MNHEY, CDR2 SVGEGT. As DNA, the CDR3 is TGTGCCAGCAGTTACTCCGGGGGGGCCCCATACGAGCAGTACTTC. It is translated as CASSYSGGAPYEQYF.

The chain joins TRBV30 to TRBJ2-5, with 9 bases that match TRBD1. The CDR3 is 14 amino acids. Germline V lookup: CDR1 GTSNPN, CDR2 SVGIG (reference sequence). V lost 3 bases, J lost 5 bases, and 7 bases stayed unmatched. In DNA, the CDR3 is TGTGCCTGGAGAAAAACAGGGGGCCGGGAGACCCAGTACTTC. Translation gives CAWRKTGGRETQYF.